This entry describes one T cell receptor beta chain. Its antigen remains unknown. These data originate in a study of blood T cells in healthy people across ages. It was roughly 10 milliliters of peripheral blood that were drawn from each donor. Overall study findings and caveats: Fewer expanded clones and more diversity marked long-lived versus aged donors.

Combining a sample-barcoded 5' primer with a J-beta primer mix, a second PCR ran for roughly 7 to 11 cycles. MiXCR was run by TCRdb on the 5' RACE reads, yielding one entry per CDR3 protein. Among some 1.5 million distinct CDR3 sequences listed, approximately 30% were seen once. V lost 4 bases and J 2 bases, leaving 18 bases between the germline ends. The CDR3 totals 17 residues. In germline, CDR1 is MGHRA, CDR2 YSYEKL. Sequenced material: blood. The chain links TRBV4-1 to TRBJ1-5, with D perhaps TRBD1 (6 bases). The receptor's source is a woman aged 30 to 39 in good health. CDR3 in amino acids: CASSRSMGGSGNQPQHF. The CDR3 coding sequence is TGCGCCAGCAGCCGTTCAATGGGGGGCTCGGGCAATCAGCCCCAGCATTTT.